This TCR beta chain was obtained from a study of blood T cells in healthy people across ages. Comment on this clonotype: The antigen is unknown.

CDR1 MDHEN and CDR2 SYDVKM come from the germline V gene. After removal of 5 bases from V and 5 bases from J, the junction contained 9 bases not matched to a gene. The CDR3 contains 15 residues. General study results and limits: Lack of knowledge of donor CMV status possibly confounded expanded clonotype changes. The study regarded diversity estimates from one million T cells as underestimates. Age advanced and TCR beta diversity per million T cells fell, roughly linearly.

Using a J-beta primer mix together with a sample-barcoded 5' primer, a second PCR was run for roughly 6 to 12 cycles. From each sample, at least 3 million paired-end reads containing CDR3 were obtained. TCRdb analysed the 5' RACE reads with MiXCR anew, one entry per CDR3 protein. Of approximately 1.5 million distinct CDR3 sequences in the sample, approximately 42% were seen once. The chain couples TRBV28 to TRBJ1-2, with TRBD1 matching over 9 bases. Sequences were obtained from blood. The sequence was collected from a young woman in good health. The CDR3 loop reads CASSATGTGPYGYTF. CDR3 nucleotides: TGTGCCAGCAGTGCGACCGGGACAGGGCCTTATGGCTACACCTTC.